These 21 T cell receptor beta chains were sequenced from one sample in a study. TCRdb itself ran the 5' RACE reads through MiXCR, one entry per CDR3 protein. The sample yields some 10,000 distinct CDR3 sequences, around 52% seen once. The sample comprised tumor-infiltrating naive CD4+ T cells sorted from the breast tumor. Indicated subset: naive CD4+ T cells, CD4+CD45RA+CD25-. The receptors stem from a female donor with breast cancer.

This clonotype was seen a few times. The chain couples TRBV7-9 to TRBJ1-6; 8 positions agree with TRBD1. This CDR3 contains 15 residues. Unmatched junction bases numbered 6, after V lost 5 bases and J lost 6 bases. CDR1 is SEHNR and CDR2 is FQNEAQ in the germline V gene (reference sequence). The CDR3 is CASSPTRGLNSPLHF. CDR3 DNA: TGTGCCAGCAGCCCTACCAGGGGGCTTAATTCACCCCTCCACTTT. Full variable domain (rest looked up from reference TRBV7-9 and TRBJ1-6): DTGVSQNPRHKITKRGQNVTFRCDPISEHNRLYWYRQTLGQGPEFLTYFQNEAQLEKSRLLSDRFSAERPKGSFSTLEIQRTEQGDSAMYLCASSPTRGLNSPLHFGNGTRLTVT.

This clonotype was counted only a few times. The chain is built from TRBV7-9 and TRBJ1-3; D is undetermined. CDR3 length equals 13 residues. With 0 bases removed from V and 8 bases from J, the gap between germline ends came to 8 bases. Germline V lookup: CDR1 SEHNR, CDR2 FQNEAQ (reference sequence). The CDR3 region is CASSLAWADTIYF. DNA for the CDR3: TGTGCCAGCAGCTTAGCATGGGCGGACACCATATATTTT.

The chain recombines TRBV29-1 with TRBJ1-1; D remains unclear. V was trimmed by 4 bases and J by 6 bases, leaving 9 bases between them. Germline CDR1 is SQVTM and CDR2 is ANQGSEA. This CDR3 has 11 amino acids. The CDR3 spells CSVVLISEAFF. CDR3 bases: TGCAGCGTTGTTCTGATTTCTGAAGCTTTCTTT. The entire variable domain, with the rest obtained from reference TRBV29-1 and TRBJ1-1, is as follows: SAVISQKPSRDICQRGTSLTIQCQVDSQVTMMFWYRQQPGQSLTLIATANQGSEATYESGFVIDKFPISRPNLTFSTLTVSNMSPEDSSIYLCSVVLISEAFFGQGTRLTVV.

The V call is TRBV7-2, the J call TRBJ2-5; D is possibly TRBD1 (6 bases). Trimming took 0 bases from V and 5 from J, leaving 13 bases between them. This CDR3 has 15 amino acids. Germline values: CDR1 SGHTA, CDR2 FQGNSA. The CDR3 loop reads CASSLAGASRETQYF. The CDR3 DNA follows: TGTGCCAGCAGCTTAGCGGGGGCTAGCCGGGAGACCCAGTACTTC.

The rearrangement links TRBV6-5 to TRBJ2-7, with 9 positions matching TRBD1. CDR1 is MNHEY and CDR2 is SVGAGI in the germline V gene. Trimming removed 0 bases from V and 2 bases from J; junction bases left unmatched: 2. CDR3 length: 15 residues. The CDR3 DNA reads as TGTGCCAGCAGTTACTCCCGGGACAGGGCCTACGAGCAGTACGTC. It specifies CASSYSRDRAYEQYV.

V gene TRBV12-5 combines with J gene TRBJ1-2; possible D gene TRBD1, 6 bases. Germline V gene data show CDR1 as LGHNT and CDR2 as FRNRAP. V lost 3 bases, J lost 0 bases, and 20 bases lay in between. The CDR3 is 18 residues long. The CDR3 DNA sequence: TGTGCTAGTGGTTTCTTAGTGGACAGAAGGCAGGCTAACTATGGCTACACCTTC. It specifies CASGFLVDRRQANYGYTF.

This rearrangement joins TRBV20-1 to TRBJ2-5; D unresolved. The germline gives CDR1 DFQATT, CDR2 SNEGSKA (reference sequence). The V end lost 0 bases, the J end lost 4 bases, and 15 bases lay between the germline ends. The CDR3 covers 15 residues. The DNA of the CDR3 is TGCAGTGCTAGAGAAACCATTGGCGGAAGAGAGACCCAGTACTTC. This encodes CSARETIGGRETQYF.

The chain links TRBV20-1 to TRBJ1-2, with D unclear. The germline V gene encodes CDR1 DFQATT and CDR2 SNEGSKA (reference sequence). The CDR3 contains 14 residues. Trimming left V 6 bases short and J 5 bases short, with 19 bases between. The CDR3 coding sequence is TGCAGTGCGCCTGGGATGGCAGGCCCTTATGGCTACACCTTC. It is translated as CSAPGMAGPYGYTF.

With regard to this clonotype: A much bigger clone sits one base away, suggesting this may be a read error. V usage is TRBV6-2 or TRBV6-3 and J usage is TRBJ2-2, with 7 nucleotides matching TRBD1. CDR3 length: 16 residues. Germline V lookup: CDR1 MNHEY, CDR2 SVGEGT. DNA for the CDR3: TGTGCCAGCAGTTATCGCGACAGGGCGAACACCGGGGAGCTGGTTTTT. Protein sequence: CASSYRDRANTGELVF.

The chain combines TRBV5-1 with TRBJ1-2, with 7 bases matching TRBD1. The CDR3 contains 16 residues. CDR1 and CDR2 from the germline V gene are SGHRS and YFSETQ. The junction had 8 bases not matched to a gene; V was cut back by 0 bases and J by 3 bases. CDR3 bases: TGCGCCAGCAGCTTGGAAGACAGGGCGTCGCACTATGGCTACACCTTC. It specifies CASSLEDRASHYGYTF. The full variable domain, its missing parts supplied by reference TRBV5-1 and TRBJ1-2, is KAGVTQTPRYLIKTRGQQVTLSCSPISGHRSVSWYQQTPGQGLQFLFEYFSETQRNKGNFPGRFSGRQFSNSRSEMNVSTLELGDSALYLCASSLEDRASHYGYTFGSGTRLTVV.

The rearrangement uses TRBV20-1 and TRBJ2-3; TRBD2 matches at 9 bases. Germline assignment: CDR1 DFQATT and CDR2 SNEGSKA (reference sequence). The CDR3 totals 11 residues. V trimming: 6 bases; J trimming: 12 bases; junction bases outside the gene matches: 7. CDR3: CSAKRLAEQYF. CDR3 in DNA: TGCAGTGCCAAACGACTAGCGGAACAGTATTTT.

In its sample, this clonotype was seen a few times. The chain employs TRBV12-3 or TRBV12-4 and TRBJ1-5; possible D gene TRBD1, 5 bases. Trimming shortened V by 3 bases and J by 6 bases, and 15 bases separated the two germline ends. CDR3 length: 15 residues. This CDR3 reads CASSFLPGQAQPQHF. The CDR3, as DNA: TGTGCCAGCAGTTTTCTTCCAGGGCAGGCTCAGCCCCAGCATTTT.

The chain uses TRBV20-1 and TRBJ1-2; D ambiguous. This CDR3 contains 13 residues. Trimming removed 5 bases at V and 3 bases at J, with 13 bases between. Per germline, CDR1 DFQATT and CDR2 SNEGSKA (reference sequence). CDR3 DNA sequence: TGCAGTGCTCAGGAGGGCAGTTACTATGGCTACACCTTC. Its translation: CSAQEGSYYGYTF.

The rearrangement uses TRBV28 and TRBJ1-1; 12 nucleotides line up with TRBD1. Germline V gives CDR1 MDHEN, CDR2 SYDVKM. CDR3 size: 13 residues. After removal of 3 bases from V and 11 bases from J, the junction contained 4 bases not matched to a gene. The CDR3: CASSFGDRGPAFF. CDR3 nucleotide sequence: TGTGCCAGCAGTTTCGGGGACAGGGGGCCGGCTTTCTTT. The variable domain in full, with the rest retrieved from reference TRBV28 and TRBJ1-1, is DVKVTQSSRYLVKRTGEKVFLECVQDMDHENMFWYRQDPGLGLRLIYFSYDVKMKEKGDIPEGYSVSREKKERFSLILESASTNQTSMYLCASSFGDRGPAFFGQGTRLTVV.

This chain connects TRBV6-5 to TRBJ2-7; 10 bases map to TRBD2. With 3 bases clipped from V and 3 bases from J, the junction kept 5 bases outside the gene matches. From germline, CDR1 is MNHEY and CDR2 SVGAGI. The CDR3 extends over 15 amino acids. CDR3 coding DNA: TGTGCCAGCAGTTATGGGCTAGCGGGAGTCTACGAGCAGTACTTC. This sequence encodes CASSYGLAGVYEQYF.

The genes are TRBV7-2 and TRBJ2-5; either TRBD1 or TRBD2 may fit D (5 bases each). V lost 1 base, J lost 2 bases, and 11 bases lay in between. Per the germline V gene, CDR1 is SGHTA and CDR2 is FQGNSA. The CDR3 spans 15 residues. In DNA, the CDR3 is TGTGCCAGCAGCTTAGGGGGGTGGAGTCAAGAGACCCAGTACTTC. Translation: CASSLGGWSQETQYF.

The genes are TRBV5-1 and TRBJ2-5; D is unresolved. Germline V gene data show CDR1 as SGHRS and CDR2 as YFSETQ. V lost 4 bases and J 4 bases, leaving 11 bases between the germline ends. The CDR3 covers 13 residues. The DNA of the CDR3 is TGCGCCAGCAGCCCGGAGTGGGGAGAGACCCAGTACTTC. Amino acid sequence: CASSPEWGETQYF. The whole variable domain, remainder taken from reference TRBV5-1 and TRBJ2-5, is KAGVTQTPRYLIKTRGQQVTLSCSPISGHRSVSWYQQTPGQGLQFLFEYFSETQRNKGNFPGRFSGRQFSNSRSEMNVSTLELGDSALYLCASSPEWGETQYFGPGTRLLVL.

This clonotype has only a few counts. This chain joins TRBV12-3 or TRBV12-4 and TRBJ2-1; D may match TRBD1 or TRBD2 (5 bases each). This CDR3 is 13 amino acids long. The V end was cut by 5 bases, the J end by 8 bases, with 13 bases between. The CDR3 spells CASSPRGGHEQFF. DNA for the CDR3: TGTGCCAGCAGTCCCCGGGGCGGACATGAGCAGTTCTTC.

The chain is built from TRBV5-6 and TRBJ1-1; no clear D gene. CDR3 length: 15 amino acids. V gave up 1 base and J gave up 4 bases, with 14 bases separating them. Germline CDR1 reads SGHDT; CDR2 reads YYEEEE. The CDR3 DNA follows: TGTGCCAGCAGCTTGTCTGTAAGGGTGAGCACTGAAGCTTTCTTT. Translated, it gives CASSLSVRVSTEAFF.

This clonotype was recorded a few times. This chain connects TRBV10-3 to TRBJ2-1, with 9 bases aligning to TRBD2. V lost 4 bases, J lost 7 bases, and 8 bases stayed unmatched. CDR1 ENHRY and CDR2 SYGVKD come from the germline V gene. CDR3 length: 15 residues. This chain's CDR3 is CAISGETSGQNEQFF. The CDR3 DNA is TGTGCCATCAGTGGGGAGACTAGCGGTCAAAATGAGCAGTTCTTC.

This clonotype was observed a handful of times. The chain uses TRBV18 and TRBJ2-1; 8 nucleotides agree with TRBD2. The length of the CDR3 is 15 residues. J lost 9 bases, V lost 0 bases, and 7 bases had no gene match. In germline, CDR1 is KGHSH, CDR2 LQKENI. CDR3 in DNA: TGTGCCAGCTCACCACCGAGCGGGAGTCGTCTTGAGCAGTTCTTC. This codes for CASSPPSGSRLEQFF.